A single sample is the source of the 19 T cell receptor beta chains below, sequenced in a study of beta chain features in type 1 diabetes (dated by TCRdb to the late 2010s). Library creation used the immunoSEQ multiplex PCR assay. The High Capacity cDNA Reverse Transcription Kit was used to reverse transcribe all of the isolated RNA, meaning that expressed TCRB transcripts were what got sequenced. TCRdb took over this immuneACCESS table, retaining in-frame rearrangements with V and J assigned. Such tables are incomplete; in checked studies, under half of the missing clones stem from an unresolved V gene, and the remainder is unexplained. This sample holds 200,000 to 250,000 clones; 9.6% were observed only once. The top ten clonotypes cover 0.034% of the sample. Sequenced input: naive CD4+ T cells from blood. Explained via the paper, the cell subset or site label denotes: true naive CD4+ T cells. These TCRs come from a woman between 18 and 29 years old in good health.

V and J are TRBV6-5 and TRBJ2-1; D unresolved. Per the germline V gene, CDR1 is MNHEY and CDR2 is SVGAGI. Trimming shortened V by 0 bases and J by 0 bases, and 9 bases separated the two germline ends. The CDR3 totals 16 residues. In DNA, the CDR3 is TGTGCCAGCAGTTACTCGAGCCCGAGCTCCTACAATGAGCAGTTCTTC. Its protein is CASSYSSPSSYNEQFF.

The chain combines TRBV6-1 with TRBJ2-1; tentative D call: TRBD1 (6 bases). The CDR3 runs to 13 residues. CDR1 MNHNS and CDR2 SASEGT come from the germline V gene. Between the trimmed V and J ends, which lost 7 bases and 4 bases, there was a span of 11 bases. CDR3 residues: CASKGQSYNEQFF. CDR3 nucleotides: TGTGCCAGCAAAGGACAGTCGTACAATGAGCAGTTCTTC.

This clone has more than one count but fewer than ten. The genes are TRBV5-6 and TRBJ1-1; the match to TRBD1 covers 8 bases. Germline CDR1 reads SGHDT; CDR2 reads YYEEEE. The CDR3 consists of 15 residues. Trimming at V came to 2 bases and at J to 4 bases, leaving 7 bases not matched to a gene. The CDR3 reads CASSFEQGEFTEAFF. DNA of the CDR3: TGTGCCAGCAGCTTCGAACAGGGGGAGTTCACTGAAGCTTTCTTT.

Comment on this clone: The junction and the germline gene differ at one end; a read error may be behind it. V and J are TRBV7-7 and TRBJ2-1, with 7 positions matching TRBD2. The CDR3 spans 15 residues. The germline CDR1 and CDR2 sequences are SSHAT and FNYEAQ (reference sequence). The CDR3 DNA is TGTGCTAGCAGCCCGTTGGGGGGGAACTACAATGAGCAGTTCTTC. Translated, it gives CASSPLGGNYNEQFF.

This clone has more than one count but fewer than ten. The chain couples TRBV5-1 to TRBJ2-5; 7 bases are a match to TRBD2. The germline V gene has CDR1 SGHRS and CDR2 YFSETQ. The CDR3 consists of 15 residues. The J segment lost 3 bases and the V segment lost 4 bases, leaving 9 bases of the junction unmatched. The CDR3 protein is CASSSSGTTEETQYF. The CDR3 DNA is TGCGCCAGCAGCAGCTCTGGGACTACCGAAGAGACCCAGTACTTC. Using reference TRBV5-1 and TRBJ2-5 for the parts outside the CDR3, the full variable domain is KAGVTQTPRYLIKTRGQQVTLSCSPISGHRSVSWYQQTPGQGLQFLFEYFSETQRNKGNFPGRFSGRQFSNSRSEMNVSTLELGDSALYLCASSSSGTTEETQYFGPGTRLLVL.

CDR3 DNA: TGTGCCAGCAGCTTGGTCAGGACAGGGTTCGAAGCTTTCTTT. Translation: CASSLVRTGFEAFF. This chain uses TRBV5-6 with TRBJ1-1, with 8 bases fitting TRBD1. The germline V gene has CDR1 SGHDT and CDR2 YYEEEE. The CDR3 is made up of 14 amino acids. V trimming: 0 bases; J trimming: 8 bases; junction bases outside the gene matches: 6. Variable domain in full (rest from reference TRBV5-6 and TRBJ1-1): DAGVTQSPTHLIKTRGQQVTLRCSPKSGHDTVSWYQQALGQGPQFIFQYYEEEERQRGNFPDRFSGHQFPNYSSELNVNALLLGDSALYLCASSLVRTGFEAFFGQGTRLTVV.

This clone has more than one count but fewer than ten. This sequence joins TRBV5-4 and TRBJ2-7; 9 nucleotides agree with TRBD1. In germline, CDR1 is SGHNT, CDR2 YYREEE (reference sequence). The CDR3 is 15 residues long. Trimming at V came to 5 bases and at J to 6 bases, leaving 12 bases not matched to a gene. The CDR3 is CASRRTGGANREQYF. CDR3 coding DNA: TGTGCCAGCAGGCGAACAGGGGGCGCGAATCGCGAGCAGTACTTC.

This clone was seen more than once but under ten times. The chain employs TRBV5-1 and TRBJ1-4, with D perhaps TRBD1 (6 bases). Germline assignment: CDR1 SGHRS and CDR2 YFSETQ. This CDR3 region has 12 residues. V was shortened by 3 bases and J by 13 bases, with 13 bases between the two germline ends. The CDR3, as DNA: TGCGCCAGCAGCTCCCTCGGACAGAGACTGTTTTTT. As protein: CASSSLGQRLFF. The full variable domain, rest sourced from reference TRBV5-1 and TRBJ1-4, is KAGVTQTPRYLIKTRGQQVTLSCSPISGHRSVSWYQQTPGQGLQFLFEYFSETQRNKGNFPGRFSGRQFSNSRSEMNVSTLELGDSALYLCASSSLGQRLFFGSGTQLSVL.

This clone was detected only a few times. This chain uses TRBV7-9 with TRBJ1-1, with TRBD1 matching 12 bases. Germline CDR1 is SEHNR and CDR2 is FQNEAQ (reference sequence). The trim removed 5 bases at V and 6 bases at J, leaving 10 bases unmatched. This CDR3 is built from 16 residues. The DNA of the CDR3 is TGTGCCAGCAGCCTAACACCGGGACAGGGGGCATCTGAAGCTTTCTTT. This encodes CASSLTPGQGASEAFF.

This clone was found a few times. The chain couples TRBV29-1 to TRBJ1-2; D possibly corresponds to TRBD1 (5 bases). Trimming removed 3 bases from V and 6 bases from J, with 17 bases in between. Germline values: CDR1 SQVTM, CDR2 ANQGSEA. The CDR3 is 14 amino acids. DNA for the CDR3: TGCAGCGTTGAGGGGGGGACGCGGTCGGATGGCTACACCTTC. This encodes CSVEGGTRSDGYTF.

The V and J genes are TRBV5-1 and TRBJ1-3; the D is unclear. Germline V gene data show CDR1 as SGHRS and CDR2 as YFSETQ. The V end lost 0 bases, the J end lost 0 bases, and 4 bases lay between the germline ends. This CDR3 region has 14 residues. The CDR3: CASSLGLSGNTIYF. The CDR3 coding sequence is TGCGCCAGCAGCTTGGGACTCTCTGGAAACACCATATATTTT.

The J gene is TRBJ2-3, the V gene TRBV7-2; D unclear. The germline CDR1 and CDR2 sequences are SGHTA and FQGNSA. CDR3 length equals 13 residues. Trimming removed 6 bases at V and 3 bases at J, with 10 bases between. CDR3 sequence reads: CASSTSVTDTQYF. In DNA form, the CDR3 reads TGTGCCAGCAGTACCTCAGTAACAGATACGCAGTATTTT.

V gene TRBV7-9 combines with J gene TRBJ2-5, with D hard to call. The CDR3 consists of 13 residues. The V end lost 4 bases, the J end lost 5 bases, and 11 bases lay between the germline ends. Per the germline V gene, CDR1 is SEHNR and CDR2 is FQNEAQ (reference sequence). Here the CDR3 DNA reads TGTGCCAGCAGCTCCCGAAGCCTTGAGACCCAGTACTTC. Protein: CASSSRSLETQYF.

This clone was seen a few times. The chain uses TRBV6-5 and TRBJ1-2; 7 bases agree with TRBD1. The CDR3 is 14 residues long. Germline CDR1 reads MNHEY; CDR2 reads SVGAGI. V shed 6 bases and J 5 bases; nucleotides not matched to a gene: 9. The CDR3 region is CASRQPGQQYGYTF. CDR3 sequence (DNA): TGTGCCAGCAGACAACCGGGACAGCAATATGGCTACACCTTC.

The sample holds a few counts of this clone. The V and J genes are TRBV27 and TRBJ2-1, with D perhaps matching TRBD1 (5 bases). CDR1 is MNHEY, CDR2 SMNVEV, per germline (reference sequence). This CDR3 spans 19 amino acids. V lost 0 bases to trimming and J lost 0 bases, with 18 bases between them. CDR3 residues: CASSLSGWAVDSSYNEQFF. In DNA form, the CDR3 reads TGTGCCAGCAGTTTATCGGGTTGGGCAGTTGACAGCTCCTACAATGAGCAGTTCTTC.

This clone was counted only a few times. V usage is TRBV6-5 and J usage is TRBJ2-5, with a tentative D call TRBD2 (5 bases). Germline V gene sequence: CDR1 MNHEY, CDR2 SVGAGI. The CDR3 has 14 residues. The V end was cut by 6 bases, the J end by 1 base, with 12 bases between. The CDR3 spells CASSEPRGQETQYF. The CDR3 DNA reads TGTGCCAGCAGCGAACCCCGGGGCCAAGAGACCCAGTACTTC.

In its sample, this clone was seen a few times. This chain joins TRBV9 and TRBJ2-1; a weak D match, TRBD2 (6 bases). The CDR3 length is 15 residues. Germline V CDR1 and CDR2: SGDLS, YYNGEE. The V gene lost 0 bases and the J gene lost 4 bases, with 11 bases spanning the gap. The CDR3 loop reads CASSVGERAYNEQFF. CDR3 bases: TGTGCCAGCAGCGTAGGAGAGCGGGCATACAATGAGCAGTTCTTC. Combining the CDR3 with reference TRBV9 and TRBJ2-1 gives the whole variable domain DSGVTQTPKHLITATGQRVTLRCSPRSGDLSVYWYQQSLDQGLQFLIQYYNGEERAKGNILERFSAQQFPDLHSELNLSSLELGDSALYFCASSVGERAYNEQFFGPGTRLTVL.

Remarks on this clone: Other DNA sequences from this sample encode an identical CDR3 as well. The gene calls are TRBV30 and TRBJ1-5, with 8 bases identical to TRBD1. J lost 4 bases, V lost 4 bases, and 3 bases had no gene match. Germline loops: CDR1 GTSNPN, CDR2 SVGIG (reference sequence). The CDR3 is made up of 13 amino acids. CDR3 nucleotide sequence: TGTGCCTGGAACAACAGGGGGAATCAGCCCCAGCATTTT. It specifies CAWNNRGNQPQHF.

This rearrangement joins TRBV7-7 to TRBJ2-7; D perhaps matches TRBD1 (6 bases). The V gene's germline CDR1 is SSHAT and CDR2 FNYEAQ (reference sequence). This CDR3 contains 15 residues. With 3 bases removed from V and 3 bases from J, the gap between germline ends came to 15 bases. The CDR3 spells CASSFHPGHCYEQYF. For the CDR3, the DNA is TGTGCCAGCAGCTTCCATCCGGGACACTGCTACGAGCAGTACTTC.